This TCR beta chain was captured in a study of T cells in tuberculosis. TCRdb's copy holds only in-frame clones and misses some; the assay was immunoSEQ multiplex PCR. The table lists tens of thousands of clones, 90% to 95% of them singletons, with around 7% in the top ten. The CDR3 runs 15 residues. Per germline, CDR1 LNHDA and CDR2 SQIVND (reference sequence). V trimming: 5 bases; J trimming: 8 bases; junction bases outside the gene matches: 9. V and J are TRBV19 and TRBJ2-1; 10 bases are a match to TRBD1. The TCR sequence derives from a donor aged 10 to 29 with latent tuberculosis or without tuberculosis infection. Sequencing was carried out using PBMCs. The CDR3 DNA reads TGTGCCAGTAGTGAACCGGGACAGGGGTGGGATGAGCAGTTCTTC. Translated, it gives CASSEPGQGWDEQFF.